This T cell receptor beta chain emerged from a study of OX40 agonist ivuxolimab in advanced cancers. Concerning this clone itself: At the DNA level, this CDR3 is encoded by other sequences in the same sample as well.

The timepoints at which blood was sampled were baseline, cycle 4 day 1, and cycle 7 day 1. V lost 3 bases and J 3 bases, leaving 8 bases between the germline ends. The germline gives CDR1 MNHNS, CDR2 SASEGT. This CDR3 comprises 13 residues. Profiling relied on immunoSEQ multiplex PCR, and the TCRdb table lists in-frame clones only, not all of them. The data show roughly 71,000 clones, with 65% to 90% seen just once and around 1.5% held by the top ten. This clonotype was sampled from an adult with an advanced solid tumor such as melanoma, head and neck, liver or kidney cancer. The specimen was CD4+ or CD8+ T cells sorted from blood, collected in a trial of the OX40 agonist ivuxolimab. The genes are TRBV6-1 and TRBJ1-2, with no clear D. The CDR3 region is CASSELGDYGYTF. As DNA, the CDR3 is TGTGCCAGCAGTGAGCTCGGGGACTATGGCTACACCTTC.